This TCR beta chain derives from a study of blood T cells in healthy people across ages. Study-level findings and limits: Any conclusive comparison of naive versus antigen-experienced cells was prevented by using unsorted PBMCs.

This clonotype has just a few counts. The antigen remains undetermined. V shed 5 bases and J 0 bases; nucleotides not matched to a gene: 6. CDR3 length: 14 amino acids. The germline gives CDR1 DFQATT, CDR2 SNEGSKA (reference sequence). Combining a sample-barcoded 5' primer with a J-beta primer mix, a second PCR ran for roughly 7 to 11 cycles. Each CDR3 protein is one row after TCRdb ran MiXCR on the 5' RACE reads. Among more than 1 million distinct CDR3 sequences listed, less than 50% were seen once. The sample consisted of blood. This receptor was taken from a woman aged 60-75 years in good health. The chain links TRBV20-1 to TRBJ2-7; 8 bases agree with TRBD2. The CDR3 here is CSAVSGSLSYEQYF. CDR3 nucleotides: TGCAGTGCTGTCAGCGGGAGCCTCTCCTACGAGCAGTACTTC.